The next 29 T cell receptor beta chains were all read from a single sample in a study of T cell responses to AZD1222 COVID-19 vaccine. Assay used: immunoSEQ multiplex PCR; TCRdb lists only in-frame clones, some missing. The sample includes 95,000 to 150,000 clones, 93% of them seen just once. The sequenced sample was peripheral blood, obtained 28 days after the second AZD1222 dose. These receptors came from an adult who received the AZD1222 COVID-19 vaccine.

The chain's CDR3 is CASSQDRGTGDEKLFF. The DNA for the CDR3 is TGCGCCAGCAGCCAAGACCGCGGGACAGGAGATGAAAAACTGTTTTTT. The chain joins TRBV4-3 to TRBJ1-4; 8 nucleotides agree with TRBD1. V was clipped by 0 bases and J by 6 bases; unmatched bases: 6. Germline assignment: CDR1 LGHNA and CDR2 YSLEER. This CDR3 spans 16 amino acids.

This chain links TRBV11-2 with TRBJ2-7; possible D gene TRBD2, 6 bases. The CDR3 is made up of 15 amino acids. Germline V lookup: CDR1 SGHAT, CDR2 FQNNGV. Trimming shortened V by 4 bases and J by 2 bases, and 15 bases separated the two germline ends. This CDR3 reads CASSSNGGGPYEQYF. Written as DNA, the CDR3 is TGTGCCAGCAGCTCCAATGGGGGAGGCCCCTACGAGCAGTACTTC.

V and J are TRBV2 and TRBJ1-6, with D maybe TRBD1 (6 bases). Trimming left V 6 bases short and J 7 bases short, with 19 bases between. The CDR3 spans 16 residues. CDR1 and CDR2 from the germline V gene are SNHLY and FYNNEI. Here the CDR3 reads CASSDYIRQGNSPLHF. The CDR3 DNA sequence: TGTGCCAGCAGCGACTATATACGTCAGGGGAATTCACCCCTCCACTTT. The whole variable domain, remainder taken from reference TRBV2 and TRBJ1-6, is EPEVTQTPSHQVTQMGQEVILRCVPISNHLYFYWYRQILGQKVEFLVSFYNNEISEKSEIFDDQFSVERPDGSNFTLKIRSTKLEDSAMYFCASSDYIRQGNSPLHFGNGTRLTVT.

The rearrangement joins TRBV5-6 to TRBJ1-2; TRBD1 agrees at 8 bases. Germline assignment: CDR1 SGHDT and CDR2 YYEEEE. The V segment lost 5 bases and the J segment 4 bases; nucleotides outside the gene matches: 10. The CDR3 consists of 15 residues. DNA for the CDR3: TGTGCCAGCAGGTCGACAGGGGTAACGGGCTATGGCTACACCTTC. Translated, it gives CASRSTGVTGYGYTF.

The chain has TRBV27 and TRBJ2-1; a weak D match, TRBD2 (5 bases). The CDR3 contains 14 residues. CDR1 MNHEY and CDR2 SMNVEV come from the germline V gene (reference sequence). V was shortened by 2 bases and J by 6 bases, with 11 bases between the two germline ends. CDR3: CASSLGGRPNEQFF. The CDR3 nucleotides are TGTGCCAGCAGTTTAGGCGGGCGACCCAATGAGCAGTTCTTC.

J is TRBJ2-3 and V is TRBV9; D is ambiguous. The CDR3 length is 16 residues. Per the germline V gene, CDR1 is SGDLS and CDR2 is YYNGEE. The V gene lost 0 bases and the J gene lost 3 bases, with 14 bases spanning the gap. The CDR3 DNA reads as TGTGCCAGCAGCGTAGGATTAACTGGTAGAACAGATACGCAGTATTTT. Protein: CASSVGLTGRTDTQYF.

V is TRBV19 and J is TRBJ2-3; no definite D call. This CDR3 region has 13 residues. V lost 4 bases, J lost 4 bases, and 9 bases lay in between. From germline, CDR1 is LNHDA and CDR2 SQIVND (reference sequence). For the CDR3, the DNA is TGTGCCAGTAGTACCACTCGTGCAGATACGCAGTATTTT. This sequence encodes CASSTTRADTQYF. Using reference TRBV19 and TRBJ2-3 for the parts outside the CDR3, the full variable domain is DGGITQSPKYLFRKEGQNVTLSCEQNLNHDAMYWYRQDPGQGLRLIYYSQIVNDFQKGDIAEGYSVSREKKESFPLTVTSAQKNPTAFYLCASSTTRADTQYFGPGTRLTVL.

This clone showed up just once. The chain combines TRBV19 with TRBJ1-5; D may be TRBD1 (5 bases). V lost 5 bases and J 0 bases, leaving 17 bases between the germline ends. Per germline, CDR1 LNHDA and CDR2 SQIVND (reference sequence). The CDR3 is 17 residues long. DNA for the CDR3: TGTGCCAGTAGTTTCACCGGGACTCAGTATAGCAATCAGCCCCAGCATTTT. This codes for CASSFTGTQYSNQPQHF.

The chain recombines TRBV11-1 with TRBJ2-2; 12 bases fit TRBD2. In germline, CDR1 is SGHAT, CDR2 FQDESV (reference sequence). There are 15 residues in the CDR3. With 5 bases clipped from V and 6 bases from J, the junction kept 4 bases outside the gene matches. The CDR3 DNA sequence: TGTGCCAGCAGCACGACTAGCGGGAGTCCCGGGGAGCTGTTTTTT. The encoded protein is CASSTTSGSPGELFF.

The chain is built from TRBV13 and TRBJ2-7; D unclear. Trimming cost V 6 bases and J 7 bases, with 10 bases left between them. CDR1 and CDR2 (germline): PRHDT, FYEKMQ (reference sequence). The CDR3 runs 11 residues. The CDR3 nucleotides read TGTGCCAGCAGTCAGGCTGAGGAGCAGTACTTC. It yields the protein CASSQAEEQYF.

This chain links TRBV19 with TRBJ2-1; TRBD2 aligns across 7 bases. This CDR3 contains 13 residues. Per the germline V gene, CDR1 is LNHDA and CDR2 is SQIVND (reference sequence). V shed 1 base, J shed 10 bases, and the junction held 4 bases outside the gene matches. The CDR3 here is CASSIGLAQEQFF. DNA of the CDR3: TGTGCCAGTAGTATAGGACTAGCCCAGGAGCAGTTCTTC.

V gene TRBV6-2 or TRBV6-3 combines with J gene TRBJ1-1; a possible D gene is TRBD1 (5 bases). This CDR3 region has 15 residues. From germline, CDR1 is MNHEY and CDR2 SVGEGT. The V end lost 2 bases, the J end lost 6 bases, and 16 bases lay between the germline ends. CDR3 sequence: CASSYPTGVRAEAFF. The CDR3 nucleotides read TGTGCCAGCAGTTACCCGACGGGGGTTCGGGCTGAAGCTTTCTTT.

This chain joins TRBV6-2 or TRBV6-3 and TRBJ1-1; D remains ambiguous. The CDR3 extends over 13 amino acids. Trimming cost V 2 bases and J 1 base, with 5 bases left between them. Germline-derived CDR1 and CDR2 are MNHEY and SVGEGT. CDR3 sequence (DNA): TGTGCCAGCAGTTACGGAGGGAACACTGAAGCTTTCTTT. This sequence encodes CASSYGGNTEAFF.

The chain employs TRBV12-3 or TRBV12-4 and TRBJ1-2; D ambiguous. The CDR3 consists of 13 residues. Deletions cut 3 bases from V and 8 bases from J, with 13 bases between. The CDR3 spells CASSLVEIQGYTF. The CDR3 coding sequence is TGTGCCAGCAGTTTGGTAGAGATACAAGGCTACACCTTC.

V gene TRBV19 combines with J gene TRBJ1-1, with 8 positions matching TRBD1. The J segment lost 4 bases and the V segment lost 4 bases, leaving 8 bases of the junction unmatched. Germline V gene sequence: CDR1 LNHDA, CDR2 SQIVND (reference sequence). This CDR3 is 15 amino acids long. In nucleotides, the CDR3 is TGTGCCAGTAGTACCCAGGACAGGGCGGGCACTGAAGCTTTCTTT. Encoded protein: CASSTQDRAGTEAFF.

CDR3 protein: CASSAVRDEQFF. The CDR3, as DNA: TGTGCCAGCAGCGCCGTCAGGGACGAGCAGTTCTTC. The chain carries TRBV9 and TRBJ2-1; D may match TRBD1 or TRBD2 (5 bases each). The CDR3 length is 12 residues. V shed 3 bases and J shed 10 bases, with 11 bases lying between them. The germline CDR1 and CDR2 sequences are SGDLS and YYNGEE. The full variable domain, in which reference TRBV9 and TRBJ2-1 provide the parts outside the CDR3, is DSGVTQTPKHLITATGQRVTLRCSPRSGDLSVYWYQQSLDQGLQFLIQYYNGEERAKGNILERFSAQQFPDLHSELNLSSLELGDSALYFCASSAVRDEQFFGPGTRLTVL.

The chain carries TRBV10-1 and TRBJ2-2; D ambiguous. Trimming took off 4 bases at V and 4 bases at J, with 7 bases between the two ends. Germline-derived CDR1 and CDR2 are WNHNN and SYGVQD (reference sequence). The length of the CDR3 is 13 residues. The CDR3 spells CASSGLFTGELFF. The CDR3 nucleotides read TGCGCCAGCAGTGGACTCTTCACCGGGGAGCTGTTTTTT.

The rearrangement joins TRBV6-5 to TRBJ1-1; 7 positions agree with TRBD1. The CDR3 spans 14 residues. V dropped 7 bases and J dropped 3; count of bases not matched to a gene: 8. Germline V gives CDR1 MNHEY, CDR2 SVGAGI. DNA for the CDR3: TGTGCCAGCAAAAGGACAGGTTTTGACACTGAAGCTTTCTTT. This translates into CASKRTGFDTEAFF.

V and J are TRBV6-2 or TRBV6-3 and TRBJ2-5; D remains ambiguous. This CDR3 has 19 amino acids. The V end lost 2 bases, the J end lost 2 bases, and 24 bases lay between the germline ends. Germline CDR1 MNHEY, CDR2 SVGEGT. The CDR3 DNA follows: TGTGCCAGCAGTTACGCCCTTTTTGGTGATAGAACAGATCAAGAGACCCAGTACTTC. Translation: CASSYALFGDRTDQETQYF.

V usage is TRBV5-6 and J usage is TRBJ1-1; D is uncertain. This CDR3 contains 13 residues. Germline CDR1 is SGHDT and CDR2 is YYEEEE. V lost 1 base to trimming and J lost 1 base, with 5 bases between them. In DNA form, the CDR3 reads TGTGCCAGCAGCTTGACGGAGAACACTGAAGCTTTCTTT. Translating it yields CASSLTENTEAFF.

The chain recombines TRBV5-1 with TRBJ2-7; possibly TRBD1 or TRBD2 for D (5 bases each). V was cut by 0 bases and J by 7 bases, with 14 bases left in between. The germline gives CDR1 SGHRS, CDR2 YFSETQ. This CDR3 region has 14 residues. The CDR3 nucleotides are TGCGCCAGCAGCTTGGTCTGGGGGACGGCAGAGCAGTACTTC. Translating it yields CASSLVWGTAEQYF.

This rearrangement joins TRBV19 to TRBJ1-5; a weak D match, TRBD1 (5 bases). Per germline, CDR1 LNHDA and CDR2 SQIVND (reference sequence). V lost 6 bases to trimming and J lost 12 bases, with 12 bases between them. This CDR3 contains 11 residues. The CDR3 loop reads CASRGLAVQHF. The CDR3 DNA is TGTGCCAGTAGGGGGCTCGCGGTCCAGCATTTT. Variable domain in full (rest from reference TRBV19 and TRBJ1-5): DGGITQSPKYLFRKEGQNVTLSCEQNLNHDAMYWYRQDPGQGLRLIYYSQIVNDFQKGDIAEGYSVSREKKESFPLTVTSAQKNPTAFYLCASRGLAVQHFGDGTRLSIL.

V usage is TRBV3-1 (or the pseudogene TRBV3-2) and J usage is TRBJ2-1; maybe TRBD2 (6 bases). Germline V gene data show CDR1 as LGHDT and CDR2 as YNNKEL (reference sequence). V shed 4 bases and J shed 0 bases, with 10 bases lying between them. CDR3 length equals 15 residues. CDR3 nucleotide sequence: TGTGCCAGCAGCCTTGATAGCGGCTCCTACAATGAGCAGTTCTTC. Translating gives CASSLDSGSYNEQFF.

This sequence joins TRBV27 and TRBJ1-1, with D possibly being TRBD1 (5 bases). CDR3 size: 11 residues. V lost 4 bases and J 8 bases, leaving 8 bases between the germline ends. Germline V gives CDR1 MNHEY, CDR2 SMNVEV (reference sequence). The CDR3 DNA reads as TGTGCCAGCAGTTCGGGGCTCGAAGCTTTCTTT. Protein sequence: CASSSGLEAFF.

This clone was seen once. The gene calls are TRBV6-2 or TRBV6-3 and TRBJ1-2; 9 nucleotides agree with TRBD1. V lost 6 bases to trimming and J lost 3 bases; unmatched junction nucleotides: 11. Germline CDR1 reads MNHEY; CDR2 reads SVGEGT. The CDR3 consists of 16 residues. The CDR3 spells CASSPRSGQGDYGYTF. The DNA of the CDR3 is TGTGCCAGCAGCCCACGATCGGGACAGGGAGACTATGGCTACACCTTC.

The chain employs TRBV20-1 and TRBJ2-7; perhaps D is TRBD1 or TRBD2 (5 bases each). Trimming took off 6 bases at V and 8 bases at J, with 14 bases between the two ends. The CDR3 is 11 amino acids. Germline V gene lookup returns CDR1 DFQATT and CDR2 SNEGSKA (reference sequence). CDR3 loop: CSAGAPIQQYF. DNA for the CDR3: TGCAGTGCCGGGGCCCCCATCCAGCAGTACTTC.

This CDR3 is CASSPRGISNQPQHF. The CDR3 DNA sequence: TGTGCCAGCAGCCCCAGGGGGATTAGCAATCAGCCCCAGCATTTT. The V and J genes are TRBV6-2 or TRBV6-3 and TRBJ1-5; TRBD1 aligns across 7 bases. This CDR3 has 15 residues. V was clipped by 6 bases and J by 0 bases; unmatched bases: 5. The V gene's germline CDR1 is MNHEY and CDR2 SVGEGT.

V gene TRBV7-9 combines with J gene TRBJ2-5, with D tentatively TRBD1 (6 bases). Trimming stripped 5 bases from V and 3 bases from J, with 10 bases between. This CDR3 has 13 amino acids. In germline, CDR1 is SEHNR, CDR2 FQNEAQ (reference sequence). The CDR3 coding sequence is TGTGCCAGCAGCCACCGGGACAAAGAGACCCAGTACTTC. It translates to CASSHRDKETQYF.

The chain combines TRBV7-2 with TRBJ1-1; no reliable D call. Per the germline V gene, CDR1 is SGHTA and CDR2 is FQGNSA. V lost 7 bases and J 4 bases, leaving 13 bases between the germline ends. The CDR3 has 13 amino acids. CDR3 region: CASNFPGSTEAFF. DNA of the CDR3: TGTGCCAGCAACTTTCCCGGGAGCACTGAAGCTTTCTTT.